The rows below give T cell receptor beta chains drawn from one sample of a study of shared clonotypes between healthy human individuals. Produced via immunoSEQ multiplex PCR; TCRdb's table is partial and in-frame only. The sample yields millions of clones, less than 95% seen once. The sample was naive CD8+ T cells sorted from blood. These receptors originate from a man between 18 and 29 years old in good health. Each CDR3 is given with its conserved first and last residue. The order of the fields is V gene, J gene, D gene, clone size, CDR3 DNA, CDR3 protein. The D gene is left open where the match is weak. The size field is filled for only some rows; it gives once, few, many or a size class.

V: TRBV5-1; J: TRBJ2-1; D: NA; size: NA; DNA: TGCGCCAGCAGCTTGGGCTTGGCAGGCGATGAGCAGTTCTTC; CDR3: CASSLGLAGDEQFF
V: TRBV30; J: TRBJ1-4; D: NA; size: once; DNA: TGTGCCTTCTACGTACCGGGACAAGAGATAGAAAAACTGTTTTTT; CDR3: CAFYVPGQEIEKLFF
V: TRBV9; J: TRBJ2-1; D: NA; size: NA; DNA: TGTGCCAGCAGCGTAGGTGGGCTAGTCAATGAGCAGTTCTTC; CDR3: CASSVGGLVNEQFF
V: TRBV19; J: TRBJ2-7; D: NA; size: NA; DNA: TGTGCCAGTAGCCAGCCCAAAACTGCGGGCTACTCCTACGAGCAGTACTTC; CDR3: CASSQPKTAGYSYEQYF
V: TRBV6-1; J: TRBJ2-3; D: NA; size: NA; DNA: TGTGCCAGCAGGGAAGACACCACCATCGGGGATACGCAGTATTTT; CDR3: CASREDTTIGDTQYF
V: TRBV29-1; J: TRBJ1-4; D: NA; size: NA; DNA: TGCAGCGTTGAAGAGGGGATAGGGGGGAGAACTGAAAAACTGTTTTTT; CDR3: CSVEEGIGGRTEKLFF
V: TRBV7-6; J: TRBJ2-7; D: NA; size: NA; DNA: TGTGCCAGCAGCTTACAGGGCCCCGAGCAGTACTTC; CDR3: CASSLQGPEQYF
V: TRBV10-2; J: TRBJ2-1; D: TRBD2; size: NA; DNA: TGCGCCAGCAGAATGACTAGCGGGCTCTCCTACAATGAGCAGTTCTTC; CDR3: CASRMTSGLSYNEQFF
V: TRBV15; J: TRBJ2-1; D: NA; size: NA; DNA: TGTGCCACCAGCAGAGATGACCGAACAAATGAGCAGTTCTTC; CDR3: CATSRDDRTNEQFF
V: TRBV27; J: TRBJ1-3; D: TRBD1; size: NA; DNA: TGTGCCAGCAGGCCGGGACAGTATTTTTCCGACTCTGGAAACACCATATATTTT; CDR3: CASRPGQYFSDSGNTIYF
V: TRBV7-9; J: TRBJ1-4; D: TRBD1; size: NA; DNA: TGTGCCAGCAGCTTTGTGGGCAGGGGGGAAGAAAAACTGTTTTTT; CDR3: CASSFVGRGEEKLFF
V: TRBV7-9; J: TRBJ1-3; D: NA; size: once; DNA: TGTGCCAGCAGCCCTCCCCTAGGAGGGGCGGGTGGAAACACCATATATTTT; CDR3: CASSPPLGGAGGNTIYF
V: TRBV15; J: TRBJ1-2; D: NA; size: once; DNA: TGTGCCACCAGCAGCCTTGGGGACAATGGCTACACCTTC; CDR3: CATSSLGDNGYTF
V: TRBV9; J: TRBJ2-7; D: NA; size: NA; DNA: TGTGCCAGCAGCGTTGGCGGGTCCAGCTCCTACGAGCAGTACTTC; CDR3: CASSVGGSSSYEQYF
V: TRBV30; J: TRBJ2-1; D: TRBD2; size: NA; DNA: TGTGCCCGCACCCTACCGGGAGGCGGGTATGAGCAGTTCTTC; CDR3: CARTLPGGGYEQFF